This T cell receptor (beta chain) was recovered during a study of blood T cell repertoires in COVID-19. As for the study in general: Acute-phase and convalescent COVID-19 samples originated in the United States, Italy and Spain. PBMCs, B-cell-depleted T cells, or T cells provided the cDNA or gDNA that made up the material.

This CDR3 spans 15 amino acids. Germline assignment: CDR1 KGHDR and CDR2 SFDVKD. Unmatched junction bases numbered 8, after V lost 7 bases and J lost 3 bases. Authors' data handling: Reference gene primer amplification gave estimated nucleated cell counts. Only in-frame clones appear in the TCRdb table, and some are missing; sequencing was by immunoSEQ multiplex PCR. V and J calls and clone size are copied from that table; D and trimming were computed from the DNA. The sample shows 150,000 to 250,000 clones, approximately 83% of them seen only once. Enrolled through a virtual design, the participants were between roughly 18 and 90 years of age and came from approximately 25 US areas.

V gene TRBV24-1 combines with J gene TRBJ1-5; 7 bases fit TRBD1. The sequence derives from a man aged 35 to 55 who had recovered from COVID-19. The specimen was PBMCs or T cells enriched from blood (not recorded which). CDR3 sequence (DNA): TGTGCCACCAGGGCAGGGGGTGGGAACAATCAGCCCCAGCATTTT. Translation gives CATRAGGGNNQPQHF.